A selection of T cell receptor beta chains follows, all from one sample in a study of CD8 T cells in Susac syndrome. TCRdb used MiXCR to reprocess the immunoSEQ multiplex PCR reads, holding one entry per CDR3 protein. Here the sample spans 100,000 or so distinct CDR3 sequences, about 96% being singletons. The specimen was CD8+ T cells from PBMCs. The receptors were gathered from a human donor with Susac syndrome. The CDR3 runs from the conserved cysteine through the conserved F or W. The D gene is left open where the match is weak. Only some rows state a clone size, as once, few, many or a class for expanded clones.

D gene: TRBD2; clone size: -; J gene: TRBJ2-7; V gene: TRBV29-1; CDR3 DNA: TGCAGCGTTGAACGCGGTCTAGCGGGGGCCTCCTACGAGCAGTACTTC; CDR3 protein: CSVERGLAGASYEQYF
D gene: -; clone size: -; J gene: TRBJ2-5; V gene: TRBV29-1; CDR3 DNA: TGCAGCGTCGAGAAGAGTTTTAGGGAGACCCAGTACTTC; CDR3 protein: CSVEKSFRETQYF
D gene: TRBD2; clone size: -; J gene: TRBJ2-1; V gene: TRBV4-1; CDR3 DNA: TGCGCCAGCAGCCAAGGGACTAGCGCAGGTGAGCAGTTCTTC; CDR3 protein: CASSQGTSAGEQFF
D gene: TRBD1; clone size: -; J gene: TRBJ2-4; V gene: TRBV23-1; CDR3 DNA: TGCGCCAGCCCAGGGACAGAGAAAAACATTCAGTACTTC; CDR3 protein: CASPGTEKNIQYF
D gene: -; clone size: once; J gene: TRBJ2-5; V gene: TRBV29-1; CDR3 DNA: TGCAGCGCCGTTGGGCCTGGAGAAACCCAAGAGACCCAGTACTTC; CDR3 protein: CSAVGPGETQETQYF
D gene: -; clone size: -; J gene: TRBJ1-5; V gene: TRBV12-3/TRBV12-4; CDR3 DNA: TGTGCCAGCAGGGTACAGGGATCGGGCAATCAGCCCCAGCATTTT; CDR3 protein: CASRVQGSGNQPQHF
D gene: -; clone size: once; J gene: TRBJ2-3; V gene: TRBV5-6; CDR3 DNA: TGTGCCAGCAGCTTGGTGTCAGCTCTCGATACGCAGTATTTT; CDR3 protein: CASSLVSALDTQYF
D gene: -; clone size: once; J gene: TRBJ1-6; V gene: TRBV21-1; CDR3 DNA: TGTGCCAGCAGCAAAGGGCAGGGGAAATCACCCCTCCACTTT; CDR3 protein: CASSKGQGKSPLHF
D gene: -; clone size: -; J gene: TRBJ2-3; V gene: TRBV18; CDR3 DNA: TGTGCCAGCTCCTTCCGGAGTGGCTGGGGGCAACCAGATACGCAGTATTTT; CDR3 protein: CASSFRSGWGQPDTQYF
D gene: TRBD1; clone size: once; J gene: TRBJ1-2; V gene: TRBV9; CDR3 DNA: TGTGCCAGCAGCGGCGATTGGGACAGGGTATGGGATGGCTACACCTTC; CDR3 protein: CASSGDWDRVWDGYTF
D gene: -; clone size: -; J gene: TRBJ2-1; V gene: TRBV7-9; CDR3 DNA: TGTGCCAGCTCCCTTGTCGGTAGCGAATGGAATGAGCAGTTCTTC; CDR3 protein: CASSLVGSEWNEQFF
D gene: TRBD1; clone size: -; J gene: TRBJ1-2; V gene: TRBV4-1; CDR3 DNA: TGCGCCAGCAGCCCAGTAGACAGGGAAAACTATGGCTACACCTTC; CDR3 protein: CASSPVDRENYGYTF
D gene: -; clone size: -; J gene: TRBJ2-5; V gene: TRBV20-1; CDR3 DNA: TGCAGTGCCAGGGGCTTGGCGGAACAAGAGACCCAGTACTTC; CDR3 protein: CSARGLAEQETQYF
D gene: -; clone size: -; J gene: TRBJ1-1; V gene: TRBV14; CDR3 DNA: TGTGCCAGCAGCCAAGAAACCCCGTGGGGGAACACTGAAGCTTTCTTT; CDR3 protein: CASSQETPWGNTEAFF
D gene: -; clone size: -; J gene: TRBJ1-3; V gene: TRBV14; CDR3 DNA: TGTGCCAGCAGGGATGGGGCTAACTCTGGAAACACCATATATTTT; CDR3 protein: CASRDGANSGNTIYF
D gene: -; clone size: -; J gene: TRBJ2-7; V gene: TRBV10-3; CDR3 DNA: TGTGCCATCAGTGAGAGGAGAGAGGAGCAGTACTTC; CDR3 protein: CAISERREEQYF
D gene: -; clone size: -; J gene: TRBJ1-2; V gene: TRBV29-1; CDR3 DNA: TGCAGCGTTGAGAAGCCAGACAGGAACTATGGCTACACCTTC; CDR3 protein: CSVEKPDRNYGYTF